The text below deals with one T cell receptor beta chain. Its antigen remains unidentified. These data come from a study of T cell repertoires in cytomegalovirus infection. CDR1 SGHNT and CDR2 YYREEE come from the germline V gene (reference sequence). This CDR3 has 17 residues. V was clipped by 4 bases and J by 3 bases; unmatched bases: 10. Each CDR3 protein is one row after TCRdb ran MiXCR on the reads. This sample has some 900,000 distinct CDR3 sequences, with 30% to 35% found just once. The J gene is TRBJ2-7, the V gene TRBV5-4, with 13 nucleotides matching TRBD2. This TCR derives from a human donor in good health (CMV status not recorded). Some clones in this sample may be carry-over from other donors' samples. This specimen consisted of cultured CD8+ T cells from PBMCs, obtained from culture after CMV antigen stimulation. Here the CDR3 DNA reads TGTGCCAGCAGCACGACTAGCGGGGGGACTACTATCTACGAGCAGTACTTC. The encoded protein is CASSTTSGGTTIYEQYF.